This TCR beta chain was sequenced during a study of a mutant IDH1 vaccine in newly diagnosed glioma listed by TCRdb under 2021. About the investigation overall: Patients received eight vaccinations in weeks 1, 3, 5, 7, 11, 15, 19 and 23, corresponding to visits V03 through V10. Before enrollment, patients had received standard therapy of radiotherapy alone, temozolomide alone, or radiochemotherapy with temozolomide; most received the combination. Peripheral blood was collected at six visits: V03 (baseline), V05, V07, V10, V12 and V13. Longitudinal TCRB deep sequencing was done for some 25 treated patients, wherever samples were available for exploratory analyses. The approximately 33 treated patients were about 60% male and around 40% female, with a mean age of roughly 40 years. In the chemotherapy-containing groups, vaccination started alongside temozolomide cycles, whereas in patients who had radiotherapy alone it started 4-6 weeks after radiotherapy.

Receptors were amplified or captured by the immunoSEQ multiplex PCR assay. Rearranged TCR beta chain sequences were amplified with the hsTCRB Kit following the manufacturer's protocol. Sequencing of TCRB libraries was carried out on an Illumina MiSeq. The source study handled its data this way. Demultiplexing, trimming and gene mapping were performed with the kit vendor's proprietary platform. TCRdb's version of the immuneACCESS table is confined to in-frame rearrangements and falls short of the full clone set. An unresolved V gene accounts for under half of the shortfall where checked; the remainder is of unknown origin. Clonal size and the V and J genes are those of that table, whereas D and trimming came from the DNA. This sample gives 110,000 or so clones in total; almost 90% of them show up just once. Together, the top ten hold 0.5% to 0.65% of the sample. From the cysteine up to the phenylalanine, the CDR3 has a length of 16 residues. Solely the CDR3 DNA is kept, with 48 bases framed from the first base. The germline ends are 14 bases apart after V is trimmed by 1 base and J by 5 bases. The germline V gene encodes CDR1 LGHNT and CDR2 FRNRAP.

What the study reported, not specific to this receptor: Vaccine-induced immune responses across multiple MHC alleles were detected in 93.3% of patients. Pseudoprogression appeared unrelated to alterations in the top peripheral T cell clonotypes detected by TCRB sequencing. PBMC samples for TCRB deep sequencing were selected based on availability. The authors stated that sample limitations prevented analyses of patient blood samples from being reproduced.

Comment on this clone: No antigen is known for it. No base-level quality is on record; no much larger clone is a single base apart.

Explained via the paper, the time point label denotes: week 11, during vaccination. Every vaccine dose consisted of 300 ug of a 20-mer mutant IDH1 peptide in Montanide, administered subcutaneously together with topical imiquimod. Newly diagnosed WHO grade 3 or 4 IDH1-mutant astrocytomas showing loss of nuclear ATRX were present in the donors. The samples were drawn from NOA16, a multicentre, single-arm, open-label phase I trial in Germany that tested a mutant IDH1 peptide vaccine in humans for the first time. The DNeasy Blood and Tissue Kit was used to extract genomic DNA from EDTA blood for TCRB sequencing.

This TCR came from a woman in her forties or fifties with glioma. The input for sequencing was PBMCs, taken from a glioma patient whose treatment included an IDH1 peptide vaccine. This receptor chain uses TRBV12-5 and TRBJ1-4; a confident D gene designation cannot be given. The CDR3 has the sequence CASGLDRGGENEKLFF. At the DNA level, the sequence is TGTGCTAGTGGTTTGGACCGCGGAGGAGAGAATGAAAAACTGTTTTTT.